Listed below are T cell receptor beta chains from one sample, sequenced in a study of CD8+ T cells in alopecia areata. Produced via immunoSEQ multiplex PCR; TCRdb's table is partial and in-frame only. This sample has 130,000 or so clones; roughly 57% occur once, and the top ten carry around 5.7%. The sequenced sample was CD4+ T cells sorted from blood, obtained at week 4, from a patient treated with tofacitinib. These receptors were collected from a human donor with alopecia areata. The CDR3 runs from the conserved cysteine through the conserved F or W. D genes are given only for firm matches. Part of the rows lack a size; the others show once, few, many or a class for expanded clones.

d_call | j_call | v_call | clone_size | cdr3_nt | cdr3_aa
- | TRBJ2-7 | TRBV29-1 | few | TGCAGCGTTCGAACGTCGTCAACAGGAGAGCAGTACTTC | CSVRTSSTGEQYF
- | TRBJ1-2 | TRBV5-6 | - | TGTGCCAGCAGCTTGCGGGGTTATGGGGGCTACACCTTC | CASSLRGYGGYTF
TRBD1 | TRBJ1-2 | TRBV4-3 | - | TGCGCCAGCAGCCAAGATCACAGGGGGGACTATGGCTACACCTTC | CASSQDHRGDYGYTF
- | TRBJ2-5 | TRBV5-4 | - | TGTGCCAGCAGCTTTGCTGGGGAACAAGAGACCCAGTACTTC | CASSFAGEQETQYF
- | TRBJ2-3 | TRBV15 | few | TGTGCCACCAGCAGAGATCGAACGTCTGATACGCAGTATTTT | CATSRDRTSDTQYF
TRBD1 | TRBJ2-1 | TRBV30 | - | TGTGCCTGGGGACAGGGGTTGATGAATGAGCAGTTCTTC | CAWGQGLMNEQFF
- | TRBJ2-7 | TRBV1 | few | TGCACCGCCTTCCGGGACAGGAGTTCCTACGAGCAGTACTTC | CTAFRDRSSYEQYF
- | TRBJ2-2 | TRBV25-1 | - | TGTGCCAGCAGTTGGGGGGGCGACACCGGGGAGCTGTTTTTT | CASSWGGDTGELFF
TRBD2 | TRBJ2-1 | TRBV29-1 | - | TGCAGCGGGGAGGGGACTCCAGGAGTCCATGAGCAGTTCTTC | CSGEGTPGVHEQFF
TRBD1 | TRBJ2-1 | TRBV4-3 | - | TGCGCCAGCAGCCATGGACAGGGGGCAAATGAGCAGTTCTTC | CASSHGQGANEQFF
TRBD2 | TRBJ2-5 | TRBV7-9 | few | TGTGCCAGCAGATCATACGGGACTAGCGACGAGACCCAGTACTTC | CASRSYGTSDETQYF
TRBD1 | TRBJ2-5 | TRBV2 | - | TGTGCCAGCAGCCGGGACAGGCTCCAAGAGACCCAGTACTTC | CASSRDRLQETQYF
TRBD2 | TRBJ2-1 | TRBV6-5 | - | TGTGCCAGTGCTAGCGGGAGCTATGAGCAGTTCTTC | CASASGSYEQFF
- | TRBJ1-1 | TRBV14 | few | TGTGCCAGCAGCCAAGATCTCGGCACTGAAGCTTTCTTT | CASSQDLGTEAFF
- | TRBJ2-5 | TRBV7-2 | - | TGTGCCAGCAGCCCACCGGGACTCCGAGAGACCCAGTACTTC | CASSPPGLRETQYF
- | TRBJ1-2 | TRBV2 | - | TGTGCCAGCAGTGAACCGGGGAACTATGGCTACACCTTC | CASSEPGNYGYTF
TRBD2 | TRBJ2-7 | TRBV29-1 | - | TGCAGCGTTGGCTTCCAAACTAGCGGGAGTTCCAGAAGATACGAGCAGTACTTC | CSVGFQTSGSSRRYEQYF
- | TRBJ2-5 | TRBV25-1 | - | TGTGCCAGCAGTGCCGAAGAGACCCAGTACTTC | CASSAEETQYF
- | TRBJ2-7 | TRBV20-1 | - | TGCAGTGCTGAAATGGTGGACGAGCAGTACTTC | CSAEMVDEQYF
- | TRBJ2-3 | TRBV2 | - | TGTGCCAGCAGTAGAACTTCTAGCACAGATACGCAGTATTTT | CASSRTSSTDTQYF
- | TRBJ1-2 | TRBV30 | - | TGTGCTGCCAGATCGGGTGGTTATGGCTACACCTTC | CAARSGGYGYTF
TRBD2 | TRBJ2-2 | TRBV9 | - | TGTGCCAGCAGCAGACTAGCGGAGCCGAACACCGGGGAGCTGTTTTTT | CASSRLAEPNTGELFF
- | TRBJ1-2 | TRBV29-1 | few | TGCAGCGCCGAACGATCGGAGGAAGGGACCTTC | CSAERSEEGTF
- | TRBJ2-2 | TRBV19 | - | TGTGCCAGTAGTATAGTCCACAGCTTGAACACCGGGGAGCTGTTTTTT | CASSIVHSLNTGELFF
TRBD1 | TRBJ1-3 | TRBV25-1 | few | TGTGCCAGCAGCGCCACGAACAGGGGACGGGGAAACACCATATATTTT | CASSATNRGRGNTIYF
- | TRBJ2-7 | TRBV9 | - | TGTGCCAGCAGCGTAAGTACCAAGCCTTTTGAGCAGTACTTC | CASSVSTKPFEQYF
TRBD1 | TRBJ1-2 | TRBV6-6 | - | TGTGCCAGCAGCCACGACAGGGGAGTCTTGCACACCTTC | CASSHDRGVLHTF
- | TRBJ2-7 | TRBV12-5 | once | TGTGCTAGTGGCCTGGACAGTTACGAGCAGTACTTC | CASGLDSYEQYF
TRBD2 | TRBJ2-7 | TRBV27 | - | TGTGCCAGCAGTGCCAAGGGACTAGCGGGCGAGCAGTACTTC | CASSAKGLAGEQYF
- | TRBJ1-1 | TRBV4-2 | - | TGTGCCAGCAGCCAAGAAAGAGCGGTCTGGACTGAAGCTTTCTTT | CASSQERAVWTEAFF
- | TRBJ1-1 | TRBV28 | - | TGTGCCAGCAGTGAGCCGGGACCAGAAGCTTTCTTT | CASSEPGPEAFF
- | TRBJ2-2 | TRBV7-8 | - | TGTGCCAGCGCAGGGGCGAACACCGGGGAGCTGTTTTTT | CASAGANTGELFF
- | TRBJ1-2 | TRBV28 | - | TGTGCCAGCAAATTTGGTGGCAGGGTGATCTATGGCTACACCTTC | CASKFGGRVIYGYTF
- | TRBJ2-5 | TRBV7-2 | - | TGTGCCAGCAGCCTTTTCGATCGAGGGGCCCAGTACTTC | CASSLFDRGAQYF
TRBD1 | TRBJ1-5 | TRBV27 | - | TGTGCCAGCAGCGCCGCGACCGGGACAGGGGTTAGCAATCAGCCCCAGCATTTT | CASSAATGTGVSNQPQHF
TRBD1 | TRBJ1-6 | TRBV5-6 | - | TGTGCCAGCAGCCGGATGCAGGGGGCCCTTCATAATTCACCCCTCCACTTT | CASSRMQGALHNSPLHF
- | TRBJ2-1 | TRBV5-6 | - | TGTGCCAGCAGCTCTTTAATCCCCCCTATTCACAGCTCCTACAATGAGCAGTTCTTC | CASSSLIPPIHSSYNEQFF
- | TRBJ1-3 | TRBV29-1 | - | TGCAGCGTCTCCGGGGGGCGACAGAACTCTGGAAACACCATATATTTT | CSVSGGRQNSGNTIYF
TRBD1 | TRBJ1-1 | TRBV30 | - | TGTGCCTGGACAGGGGGGCCGTGGACTGAAGCTTTCTTT | CAWTGGPWTEAFF
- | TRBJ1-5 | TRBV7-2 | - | TGTGCCAGCAGCTTAGACCGGGCCAATCAGCCCCAGCATTTT | CASSLDRANQPQHF
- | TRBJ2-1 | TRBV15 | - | TGTGCCACCAGCAGAGCTAGACCCCCAACCAATGAGCAGTTCTTC | CATSRARPPTNEQFF
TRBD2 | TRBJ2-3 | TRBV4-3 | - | TGCGCCAGCAGCCAAGCTCGGGGACTAGCGGCCCCAGATACGCAGTATTTT | CASSQARGLAAPDTQYF
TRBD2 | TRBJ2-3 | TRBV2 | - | TGTGCCAGCAGTGGGACTAGCGGAAACACAGATACGCAGTATTTT | CASSGTSGNTDTQYF
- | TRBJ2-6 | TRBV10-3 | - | TGTGCCATCAGTGTGGCAGGGGCAACTAGAGGGGCTGGGGCCAACGTCCTGACTTTC | CAISVAGATRGAGANVLTF
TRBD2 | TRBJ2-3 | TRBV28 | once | TGTGCCAGCAGTTTCCCGGGAGGTGATACGCAGTATTTT | CASSFPGGDTQYF
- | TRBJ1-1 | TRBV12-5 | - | TGTGCTAGTGGCCCGGGCACTGAAGCTTTCTTT | CASGPGTEAFF
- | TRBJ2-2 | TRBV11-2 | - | TGTGCCAGCAGCTTATCGGCCGGGGAGCTGTTTTTT | CASSLSAGELFF
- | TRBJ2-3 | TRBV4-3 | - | TGCGCCAGCAGCCAAGCTCAGGGCAGCACAGATACGCAGTATTTT | CASSQAQGSTDTQYF
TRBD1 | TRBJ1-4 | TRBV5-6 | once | TGTGCCAGCAACATTATCGGACAGGGAACGGAAAAACTGTTTTTT | CASNIIGQGTEKLFF
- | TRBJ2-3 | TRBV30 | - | TGTGCCTGGAGCGAGACTGTAGATACGCAGTATTTT | CAWSETVDTQYF
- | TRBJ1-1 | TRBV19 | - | TGTGCCAGTAGACCATCGAGGGGGGCTTGGGACACTGAAGCTTTCTTT | CASRPSRGAWDTEAFF
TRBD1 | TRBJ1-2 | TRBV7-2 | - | TGTGCCAGCAGCCGCGGGACAGGCGGCGGCTACACCTTC | CASSRGTGGGYTF
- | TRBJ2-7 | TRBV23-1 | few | TGCGCCAGCAGAGGGACTCCGGGGCAGTACTTC | CASRGTPGQYF
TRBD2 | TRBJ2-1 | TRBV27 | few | TGTGCCAGCAATCCCATGGGACTAGCGGGGGACAATGAGCAGTTCTTC | CASNPMGLAGDNEQFF
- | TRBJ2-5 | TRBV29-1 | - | TGCAGCGTTAGCGTACAAGAGACCCAGTACTTC | CSVSVQETQYF
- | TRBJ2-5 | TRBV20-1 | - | TGCAGTGCTAGCGAAGAGACCCAGTACTTC | CSASEETQYF